Below are 26 T cell receptor beta chains sequenced from a single sample in a study of blood T cell repertoires in COVID-19. Data came from immunoSEQ multiplex PCR; TCRdb stores just in-frame clones and leaves some out. The table shows 400,000 to 500,000 clones, with approximately 90% occurring only once. Source material: PBMCs or T cells enriched from blood (not recorded which). The receptors here all came from a woman younger than 35 who had been exposed to COVID-19.

This clone was detected a few times. The chain combines TRBV5-1 with TRBJ1-4; the match to TRBD1 covers 7 bases. The V segment lost 4 bases and the J segment 2 bases; nucleotides outside the gene matches: 5. Germline CDR1 is SGHRS and CDR2 is YFSETQ. The CDR3 runs 15 residues. CDR3 sequence reads: CASSLRGQTNEKLFF. As DNA, the CDR3 is TGCGCCAGCAGCCTCAGGGGACAGACTAATGAAAAACTGTTTTTT.

This rearrangement joins TRBV9 to TRBJ2-1, with TRBD2 identical over 11 bases. Germline V gene data show CDR1 as SGDLS and CDR2 as YYNGEE. CDR3 length: 16 residues. V gave up 3 bases and J gave up 7 bases; unmatched junction bases: 9. CDR3 loop: CASSGIAGGLGNEQFF. DNA of the CDR3: TGTGCCAGCAGCGGGATAGCGGGGGGGCTCGGGAATGAGCAGTTCTTC.

This rearrangement joins TRBV6-2 or TRBV6-3 to TRBJ1-1, with D possibly TRBD1 on 6 matching bases. The V and J ends lost 2 bases and 10 bases respectively, with 14 bases between them. The CDR3 runs to 13 residues. The germline V gene has CDR1 MNHEY and CDR2 SVGEGT. CDR3 nucleotide sequence: TGTGCCAGCAGTTACGTGACAGGCTCACCAGCTTTCTTT. As protein: CASSYVTGSPAFF.

A single count supports this clone. V is TRBV5-1 and J is TRBJ1-5; 10 bases line up with TRBD1. The CDR3 covers 18 residues. The germline CDR1 and CDR2 sequences are SGHRS and YFSETQ. J gave up 3 bases and V 0 bases, and 9 bases lay outside the gene matches. The CDR3: CASSLGGLGQGPNQPQHF. DNA for the CDR3: TGCGCCAGCAGCTTGGGGGGGCTGGGACAGGGGCCCAATCAGCCCCAGCATTTT.

The rearrangement joins TRBV18 to TRBJ2-1, with TRBD1 matching 7 bases. V lost 5 bases to trimming and J lost 4 bases; unmatched junction nucleotides: 8. CDR1 is KGHSH and CDR2 is LQKENI in the germline V gene. The CDR3 runs 15 residues. In DNA form, the CDR3 reads TGTGCCAGCTCAAGCGAACCGGGACAGTACAATGAGCAGTTCTTC. As protein: CASSSEPGQYNEQFF.

The CDR3 nucleotides are TGTGCCACCAGCAGAGATTTGGCGCTCACTAGCGAGCAAGAGACCCAGTACTTC. Translation gives CATSRDLALTSEQETQYF. The V and J genes are TRBV15 and TRBJ2-5; 7 bases agree with TRBD2. With 0 bases clipped from V and 2 bases from J, the junction kept 12 bases outside the gene matches. Germline values: CDR1 LNHNV, CDR2 YYDKDF (reference sequence). This CDR3 is built from 18 residues.

This clone is a singleton in its sample. The chain is built from TRBV19 and TRBJ2-7, with TRBD1 as a possible D gene (6 bases). The germline V gene has CDR1 LNHDA and CDR2 SQIVND (reference sequence). The V gene lost 5 bases and the J gene lost 0 bases, with 14 bases spanning the gap. The CDR3 has 15 amino acids. CDR3 coding DNA: TGTGCCAGTAGTCCCTCGACAGGTCTCTCCTACGAGCAGTACTTC. Amino acid sequence: CASSPSTGLSYEQYF.

The chain is built from TRBV6-5 and TRBJ2-5; possible D gene TRBD2, 5 bases. The CDR3 extends over 13 amino acids. Trimming took off 10 bases at V and 6 bases at J, with 18 bases between the two ends. The germline CDR1 and CDR2 sequences are MNHEY and SVGAGI. CDR3 in DNA: TGTGCCACCTTGGGCGCCGGAGGAAAGACCCAGTACTTC. Residues: CATLGAGGKTQYF.

The chain uses TRBV3-1 (or the pseudogene TRBV3-2) and TRBJ1-1; possibly TRBD1 for D (6 bases). V was shortened by 0 bases and J by 2 bases, with 19 bases between the two germline ends. This CDR3 has 18 residues. Germline CDR1 and CDR2: LGHDT and YNNKEL (reference sequence). CDR3 coding DNA: TGTGCCAGCAGCCAAGATTTAGTGGGACACGGGATAAACACTGAAGCTTTCTTT. Translating it yields CASSQDLVGHGINTEAFF.

The V and J genes are TRBV4-1 and TRBJ2-2; tentatively, D is TRBD1 (6 bases). V was cut by 0 bases and J by 0 bases, with 8 bases left in between. Germline V gene lookup returns CDR1 MGHRA and CDR2 YSYEKL. The CDR3 runs 16 residues. This CDR3 reads CASSQDQGPNTGELFF. CDR3 sequence (DNA): TGCGCCAGCAGCCAAGATCAGGGGCCGAACACCGGGGAGCTGTTTTTT.

V usage is TRBV4-1 and J usage is TRBJ2-7; D remains ambiguous. The V gene's germline CDR1 is MGHRA and CDR2 YSYEKL. V lost 1 base, J lost 3 bases, and 10 bases lay in between. The CDR3 spans 14 residues. CDR3 in DNA: TGCGCCAGCAGCCAAGGGCCCGTGCTCTACGAGCAGTACTTC. It translates to CASSQGPVLYEQYF.

This chain connects TRBV7-3 to TRBJ2-3; 13 bases are a match to TRBD2. The CDR3 runs to 17 residues. The V gene's germline CDR1 is SGHTA and CDR2 FQGTGA. V lost 2 bases and J lost 9; bases outside the gene matches: 11. The CDR3: CASSLGGLAGEVETQYF. As DNA, the CDR3 is TGTGCCAGCAGCTTAGGAGGACTAGCGGGGGAGGTGGAGACGCAGTATTTT.

The CDR3: CASSLGTSREQYF. The CDR3 DNA reads as TGTGCCAGCAGCTTGGGGACTAGTCGCGAGCAGTACTTC. This sequence joins TRBV5-6 and TRBJ2-7, with 7 bases matching TRBD2. The V and J ends lost 0 bases and 6 bases, in that order; junction bases with no gene match: 3. The V gene's germline CDR1 is SGHDT and CDR2 YYEEEE. The CDR3 spans 13 residues. Using reference TRBV5-6 and TRBJ2-7 for the parts outside the CDR3, the full variable domain is DAGVTQSPTHLIKTRGQQVTLRCSPKSGHDTVSWYQQALGQGPQFIFQYYEEEERQRGNFPDRFSGHQFPNYSSELNVNALLLGDSALYLCASSLGTSREQYFGPGTRLTVT.

V and J are TRBV19 and TRBJ2-7; D gene unclear. Germline CDR1 is LNHDA and CDR2 is SQIVND (reference sequence). The CDR3 has 16 residues. Trimming stripped 1 base from V and 12 bases from J, with 25 bases between. CDR3 in amino acids: CASSIGNSQSTLGMYF. The CDR3 DNA reads as TGTGCCAGTAGTATAGGTAATTCTCAATCAACCCTGGGCATGTACTTC.

This sequence joins TRBV6-5 and TRBJ2-2, with a possible D match to TRBD1 (6 bases). The CDR3 length is 14 residues. Germline V gene sequence: CDR1 MNHEY, CDR2 SVGAGI. Trimming shortened V by 7 bases and J by 0 bases, and 9 bases separated the two germline ends. Written as DNA, the CDR3 is TGTGCCAGCAAGAGGACAGCGAACACCGGGGAGCTGTTTTTT. Translation: CASKRTANTGELFF.

The chain combines TRBV12-3 or TRBV12-4 with TRBJ1-2; possible D gene TRBD1, 5 bases. The CDR3 is 12 residues long. V was pared by 1 base and J by 7 bases, with 7 bases between. CDR3 loop: CASSLGGGGYTF. CDR3 sequence (DNA): TGTGCCAGCAGTTTAGGGGGGGGTGGCTACACCTTC.

V and J are TRBV11-2 and TRBJ2-1, with 12 bases fitting TRBD2. The CDR3 extends over 17 amino acids. The V and J ends lost 10 bases and 12 bases, in that order; junction bases with no gene match: 22. Looked up from germline, CDR1 is SGHAT and CDR2 is FQNNGV. CDR3 DNA sequence: TGTGCCACCCTAGCGGGAGGGCCATTGACGGGCAATGAAGCGCAGTTCTTC. It is translated as CATLAGGPLTGNEAQFF.

V and J are TRBV7-9 and TRBJ2-7; D remains unclear. V lost 5 bases and J 2 bases, leaving 13 bases between the germline ends. The CDR3 extends over 14 amino acids. Germline V lookup: CDR1 SEHNR, CDR2 FQNEAQ (reference sequence). The CDR3, as DNA: TGTGCCAGCAGCCTGGGCGCCTCGGCCTACGAGCAGTACTTC. Translation: CASSLGASAYEQYF. The full variable domain, rest sourced from reference TRBV7-9 and TRBJ2-7, is DTGVSQNPRHKITKRGQNVTFRCDPISEHNRLYWYRQTLGQGPEFLTYFQNEAQLEKSRLLSDRFSAERPKGSFSTLEIQRTEQGDSAMYLCASSLGASAYEQYFGPGTRLTVT.

The chain has TRBV19 and TRBJ1-2; D gene uncertain. The length of the CDR3 is 15 residues. V was cut by 4 bases and J by 3 bases, with 15 bases left in between. Germline V gene sequence: CDR1 LNHDA, CDR2 SQIVND (reference sequence). The CDR3 spells CASSTGRGTDYGYTF. CDR3 bases: TGTGCCAGTAGTACAGGCCGGGGAACAGACTATGGCTACACCTTC.

The chain has TRBV21-1 and TRBJ1-2; the table's D call, TRBD1, has no DNA check behind it. TRBV21-1 corresponds to a pseudogene. This CDR3 comprises 15 residues. CDR3 amino acids: CASSKGQLSNYGYTF. The CDR3 DNA sequence: TGTGCCAGCAGCAAAGGACAGCTTTCTAACTATGGCTACACCTTC.

The CDR3: CASSQDTALGSNEQFF. CDR3 nucleotide sequence: TGCGCCAGCAGCCAAGATACGGCCTTAGGGAGCAATGAGCAGTTCTTC. The chain links TRBV4-1 to TRBJ2-1, with a possible D match to TRBD2 (5 bases). Germline V CDR1 and CDR2: MGHRA, YSYEKL. CDR3 size: 16 residues. V lost 0 bases and J lost 6, with 15 bases in between.

The chain recombines TRBV3-1 (or the pseudogene TRBV3-2) with TRBJ2-3; no firm D call. This CDR3 region has 11 residues. Germline V gives CDR1 LGHDT, CDR2 YNNKEL (reference sequence). Trimming took 7 bases from V and 5 from J, leaving 7 bases between them. CDR3 in DNA: TGTGCCAGCAAATCGGGAGATACGCAGTATTTT. Translated, it gives CASKSGDTQYF.

The chain's CDR3 is CASRVPGPNNYGYTF. The DNA for the CDR3 is TGTGCCAGCAGGGTCCCAGGGCCCAATAACTATGGCTACACCTTC. V usage is TRBV28 and J usage is TRBJ1-2; D may be TRBD1 (5 bases). The V end lost 6 bases, the J end lost 1 base, and 15 bases lay between the germline ends. In germline, CDR1 is MDHEN, CDR2 SYDVKM. This CDR3 has 15 amino acids.

The chain is built from TRBV18 and TRBJ2-3, with D maybe TRBD2 (6 bases). The CDR3 runs 15 residues. V dropped 0 bases and J dropped 2 bases, with 9 bases sitting between them. CDR1 is KGHSH, CDR2 LQKENI, per germline. This CDR3 reads CASSPPGTPTDTQYF. CDR3 coding DNA: TGTGCCAGCTCACCACCGGGGACTCCCACAGATACGCAGTATTTT.

V gene TRBV6-5 combines with J gene TRBJ1-6; D is perhaps TRBD1 (5 bases). The CDR3 sequence is 14 residues long. With 2 bases removed from V and 6 bases from J, the gap between germline ends came to 8 bases. In germline, CDR1 is MNHEY, CDR2 SVGAGI. CDR3 in DNA: TGTGCCAGCAGTTACGAGCAGGGTAATTCACCCCTCCACTTT. It codes for CASSYEQGNSPLHF.

The chain is built from TRBV11-2 and TRBJ1-1, with no clear D. The V and J ends lost 1 base and 6 bases respectively, with 21 bases between them. Germline lookup yields CDR1 SGHAT and CDR2 FQNNGV. This CDR3 comprises 17 residues. The CDR3 DNA sequence: TGTGCCAGCAGCTTAGGTAATTATGACGCGGTGTTCGCTGAAGCTTTCTTT. Translation gives CASSLGNYDAVFAEAFF.